The 16 T cell receptor beta chains below were found in one sample sequenced in a study of shared clonotypes between healthy human individuals. Profiling relied on immunoSEQ multiplex PCR, and the TCRdb table lists in-frame clones only, not all of them. The data hold some 450,000 clones, with roughly four fifths observed a single time. Input material: PBMCs. The origin of the receptors is a woman aged 40 to 55 in good health. Some clones in this sample may be carry-over from other donors' samples.

J is TRBJ1-5 and V is TRBV30; 8 nucleotides line up with TRBD1. The trim removed 3 bases at V and 2 bases at J, leaving 6 bases unmatched. CDR1 is GTSNPN and CDR2 is SVGIG in the germline V gene (reference sequence). The CDR3 has 15 amino acids. Written as DNA, the CDR3 is TGTGCCTGGAGGGGGACAGGCAACGGCAATCAGCCCCAGCATTTT. The encoded protein is CAWRGTGNGNQPQHF.

Concerning this clone itself: A far more abundant clone sits one base away, making this likely a read error. The J gene is TRBJ1-2, the V gene TRBV4-3, with D perhaps matching TRBD1 (5 bases). Germline assignment: CDR1 LGHNA and CDR2 YSLEER. This CDR3 contains 17 residues. The germline V and J ends were trimmed by 4 bases and 5 bases, with 23 bases remaining between them. CDR3 bases: TGCGCCAGCAGCCGCATCCCGACGGGGGTCATGGGGTATGGCTACACCTTC. Amino acids: CASSRIPTGVMGYGYTF.

The chain is built from TRBV9 and TRBJ2-1; TRBD1 agrees at 7 bases. After removal of 2 bases from V and 6 bases from J, the junction contained 11 bases not matched to a gene. The CDR3 contains 16 residues. Germline assignment: CDR1 SGDLS and CDR2 YYNGEE. CDR3 bases: TGTGCCAGCAGCGTCGGACCGCATGGGACAGCCAATGAGCAGTTCTTC. It translates to CASSVGPHGTANEQFF.

The CDR3 DNA reads as TGCGCCAGCAGCCAAGATATGACTAGCGGGTACAATGAGCAGTTCTTC. This sequence encodes CASSQDMTSGYNEQFF. The gene calls are TRBV4-3 and TRBJ2-1, with 10 bases identical to TRBD2. This CDR3 contains 16 residues. Trimming at V came to 0 bases and at J to 4 bases, leaving 3 bases not matched to a gene. Germline CDR1 LGHNA, CDR2 YSLEER.

The rearrangement joins TRBV5-1 to TRBJ1-2; no firm D call. This CDR3 has 14 amino acids. Germline-derived CDR1 and CDR2 are SGHRS and YFSETQ. Trimming stripped 4 bases from V and 8 bases from J, with 18 bases between. CDR3 DNA sequence: TGCGCCAGCAGCCCGACCCAGCCTGCCCTCGGCTACACCTTC. Translating gives CASSPTQPALGYTF.

This clone has a count of ten or more. A read error is possible here, since a much larger clone lies one base away. The rearrangement uses TRBV11-2 and TRBJ2-1; D unresolved. The CDR3 contains 11 residues. The V gene's germline CDR1 is SGHAT and CDR2 FQNNGV. The ends were cut back, 5 bases at V and 2 bases at J, with 1 base in the middle. In DNA, the CDR3 is TGTGCCAGCAGCGCCTACAATGAGCAGTTCTTC. This translates into CASSAYNEQFF.

As concerns this clone: A far bigger clonotype differs at one base, so this is likely a read error. Because it lacks the conserved phenylalanine or tryptophan at the end, this CDR3 is likely a read error. This chain links TRBV5-1 with TRBJ2-4; D unclear. CDR1 and CDR2 from the germline V gene are SGHRS and YFSETQ. The CDR3 runs to 13 residues. Trimming shortened V by 0 bases and J by 9 bases, and 10 bases separated the two germline ends. As DNA, the CDR3 is TGCGCCAGCAGCTTGGACAGCAATGGCATTCAGTACCTC. This translates into CASSLDSNGIQYL.

The gene calls are TRBV28 and TRBJ2-5; 7 bases are a match to TRBD2. The J call may be mistaken, given a closer DNA end match to TRBJ2-7. Germline CDR1 reads MDHEN; CDR2 reads SYDVKM. The CDR3 is 15 amino acids. CDR3 sequence reads: CASSVRGGLRFEQYF. The CDR3 nucleotides are TGTGCCAGCAGTGTTCGCGGGGGATTACGGTTCGAGCAGTACTTC.

As to this clone: Different DNA sequences within this sample yield the same CDR3. The V and J genes are TRBV7-9 and TRBJ1-3; weak D call: TRBD1 (5 bases). CDR1 is SEHNR and CDR2 is FQNEAQ in the germline V gene (reference sequence). The CDR3 loop spans 17 amino acids. Between the trimmed V and J ends, which lost 5 bases and 0 bases, there was a span of 17 bases. CDR3 protein: CASSRSATGVSGNTIYF. The DNA for the CDR3 is TGTGCCAGCAGCAGGTCAGCAACAGGTGTCTCTGGAAACACCATATATTTT.

V gene TRBV4-1 combines with J gene TRBJ2-7; D is perhaps TRBD1 (5 bases). Germline CDR1 is MGHRA and CDR2 is YSYEKL. The CDR3 has 15 residues. V was cut by 3 bases and J by 2 bases, with 14 bases left in between. In nucleotides, the CDR3 is TGCGCCAGCAGCCACCCCCCGGCAGGGACCTACGAGCAGTACTTC. It is translated as CASSHPPAGTYEQYF.

This sequence joins TRBV6-1 and TRBJ2-1, with 13 nucleotides matching TRBD2. The CDR3 spans 17 residues. After removal of 0 bases from V and 9 bases from J, the junction contained 8 bases not matched to a gene. The germline V gene encodes CDR1 MNHNS and CDR2 SASEGT. The CDR3 spells CASSEALRTSGSSEQFF. The DNA for the CDR3 is TGTGCCAGCAGTGAAGCTTTGAGGACTAGCGGGAGCAGTGAGCAGTTCTTC.

V and J are TRBV18 and TRBJ1-5; 7 bases map to TRBD1. The CDR3 covers 16 residues. Per germline, CDR1 KGHSH and CDR2 LQKENI. J gave up 1 base and V 2 bases, and 5 bases lay outside the gene matches. The CDR3 region is CASSPGAGGSNQPQHF. The CDR3 DNA reads as TGTGCCAGCTCACCAGGGGCAGGGGGGAGCAATCAGCCCCAGCATTTT.

Notes on this clone: A far larger clone is only one base removed, so a read error is likely. V is TRBV30 and J is TRBJ1-4; possible D gene TRBD1, 5 bases. The CDR3 is made up of 15 amino acids. Germline V gene sequence: CDR1 GTSNPN, CDR2 SVGIG (reference sequence). CDR3 DNA: TGTGCCTGGAGTGTACTCAGGGCGAGGGGCGAAAAACCGTTTTTT. Protein sequence: CAWSVLRARGEKPFF.

The genes are TRBV18 and TRBJ2-2; either TRBD1 or TRBD2 may supply D (5 bases each). This CDR3 contains 14 residues. CDR1 and CDR2 from the germline V gene are KGHSH and LQKENI. V was shortened by 6 bases and J by 5 bases, with 13 bases between the two germline ends. CDR3: CASSPGTQTGELFF. CDR3 bases: TGTGCCAGCTCCCCAGGGACCCAGACCGGGGAGCTGTTTTTT.

The chain joins TRBV4-1 to TRBJ1-1; TRBD1 aligns across 9 bases. From germline, CDR1 is MGHRA and CDR2 YSYEKL. This CDR3 is 18 amino acids long. The J segment lost 0 bases and the V segment lost 1 base, leaving 9 bases of the junction unmatched. In nucleotides, the CDR3 is TGCGCCAGCAGCCAAGCTCCGGGACAGGGAAAGGTGAACACTGAAGCTTTCTTT. Amino acid sequence: CASSQAPGQGKVNTEAFF.

As concerns this clone: A far larger clone is a single base away, which makes a read error likely. Other DNA sequences from this sample encode an identical CDR3 as well. The rearrangement links TRBV30 to TRBJ1-3; TRBD1 matches 7 bases. V lost 5 bases to trimming and J lost 6 bases; unmatched junction nucleotides: 13. This CDR3 has 15 residues. Looked up from germline, CDR1 is GTSNPN and CDR2 is SVGIG (reference sequence). CDR3 nucleotide sequence: TGTGCCTGGGACCCGGGACAGCCAAACCTAAACACCATATATTTT. Translated: CAWDPGQPNLNTIYF.